This TCR beta chain is from a study of cytomegalovirus exposure and HLA in healthy donors. This clone showed up just once. Its antigen is unidentified. Sequencing was performed with immunoSEQ multiplex PCR; in TCRdb, only in-frame clones are kept and a portion is missing. Counted here are about 98,000 clones, approximately 88% occurring once; the ten biggest clones make up 3% to 4.5%. General study points: Most TCR sequences proved rare, with some public TCRs found in many donors. Confirmation was obtained in vitro that three CMV-associated chains are specific for CMV antigens.

CDR3 length: 16 amino acids. The V end was cut by 1 base, the J end by 0 bases, with 10 bases between. Germline V lookup: CDR1 PRHDT, CDR2 FYEKMQ (reference sequence). The donors were part of the validation cohort of 95 to 150 subjects. That cohort was separate from the first cohort, which comprised roughly 670 subjects. Sequencing was performed on PBMCs. This clonotype was obtained from a woman aged 30 to 39 in good health and CMV-seronegative. The chain carries TRBV13 and TRBJ2-1; D uncertain. The DNA of the CDR3 is TGTGCCAGCAGCTTAGTGAGGAACCCCTCCTACAATGAGCAGTTCTTC. Protein: CASSLVRNPSYNEQFF.